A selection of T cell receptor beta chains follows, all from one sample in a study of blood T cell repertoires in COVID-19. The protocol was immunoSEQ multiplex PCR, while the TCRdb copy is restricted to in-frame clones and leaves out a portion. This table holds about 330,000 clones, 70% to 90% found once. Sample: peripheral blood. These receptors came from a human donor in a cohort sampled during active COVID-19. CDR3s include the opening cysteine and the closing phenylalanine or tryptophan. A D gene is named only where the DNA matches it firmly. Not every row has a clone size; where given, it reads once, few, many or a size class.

CDR3 DNA: TGTGCCAGCAGCGACGGGACTGCCCGTGAAAAACTGTTTTTT; CDR3 protein: CASSDGTAREKLFF; J gene: TRBJ1-4; D gene: -; clone size: -; V gene: TRBV5-4
CDR3 DNA: TGTGCCAGTAGTACGGACAGGGAAAATCCCTATGGCTACACCTTC; CDR3 protein: CASSTDRENPYGYTF; J gene: TRBJ1-2; D gene: TRBD1; clone size: -; V gene: TRBV19
CDR3 DNA: TGCGCCAGCAGCTTGGTCGGTCGGGGCAATGAGCAGTTCTTC; CDR3 protein: CASSLVGRGNEQFF; J gene: TRBJ2-1; D gene: -; clone size: -; V gene: TRBV5-1
CDR3 DNA: TGTGCCAGCAGCTTAAGCGGGCCGGGAGATACGCAGTATTTT; CDR3 protein: CASSLSGPGDTQYF; J gene: TRBJ2-3; D gene: -; clone size: -; V gene: TRBV7-3
CDR3 DNA: TGTGCTACAGGGACTCCGACTGAAGCTTTCTTT; CDR3 protein: CATGTPTEAFF; J gene: TRBJ1-1; D gene: -; clone size: -; V gene: TRBV12-5
CDR3 DNA: TGTGCCAGCAGCCTTGGGCCGGCTGGGGCCAACGTCCTGACTTTC; CDR3 protein: CASSLGPAGANVLTF; J gene: TRBJ2-6; D gene: -; clone size: -; V gene: TRBV7-6
CDR3 DNA: TGTGCCAGCAGCTTGAGGGGTACGAACACTGAAGCTTTCTTT; CDR3 protein: CASSLRGTNTEAFF; J gene: TRBJ1-1; D gene: -; clone size: -; V gene: TRBV5-5
CDR3 DNA: TGTGCCAGCAGTGAAGCGGAGGGATACCTTAAAAACATTCAGTACTTC; CDR3 protein: CASSEAEGYLKNIQYF; J gene: TRBJ2-4; D gene: -; clone size: -; V gene: TRBV6-1
CDR3 DNA: TGTGCCAGCAGCTGGGACAGGGAAGAATCCTACAATGAGCAGTTCTTC; CDR3 protein: CASSWDREESYNEQFF; J gene: TRBJ2-1; D gene: TRBD1; clone size: -; V gene: TRBV5-6
CDR3 DNA: TGTGCCAGCAGCCTCTCGAGGGCTAATGAAGCTTTCTTT; CDR3 protein: CASSLSRANEAFF; J gene: TRBJ1-1; D gene: -; clone size: -; V gene: TRBV4-2
CDR3 DNA: TGTGCCAGCAGTGAACCCTCGGGACAGGGCGATCGCTACACCTTC; CDR3 protein: CASSEPSGQGDRYTF; J gene: TRBJ1-2; D gene: TRBD1; clone size: few; V gene: TRBV25-1
CDR3 DNA: TGTGCCAGCAGCTTAGGACTTAACACCGGGGAGCTGTTTTTT; CDR3 protein: CASSLGLNTGELFF; J gene: TRBJ2-2; D gene: -; clone size: -; V gene: TRBV7-3
CDR3 DNA: TGTGCCATCAGTGATAGCGGGGGGTCCAAAACTACAGATACGCAGTATTTT; CDR3 protein: CAISDSGGSKTTDTQYF; J gene: TRBJ2-3; D gene: TRBD2; clone size: -; V gene: TRBV10-3
CDR3 DNA: TGCGCCAGCAGCACCCGGACAGGGCAGAAAAACATTCAGTACTTC; CDR3 protein: CASSTRTGQKNIQYF; J gene: TRBJ2-4; D gene: TRBD1; clone size: -; V gene: TRBV5-1
CDR3 DNA: TGTGCCTGGAGAGCGACAGGGGACAATCAGCCCCAGCATTTT; CDR3 protein: CAWRATGDNQPQHF; J gene: TRBJ1-5; D gene: TRBD1; clone size: -; V gene: TRBV30
CDR3 DNA: TGTGCCAGCAGCTTGTTAGGGTCCCGGGAAAACTATGGCTACACCTTC; CDR3 protein: CASSLLGSRENYGYTF; J gene: TRBJ1-2; D gene: -; clone size: -; V gene: TRBV5-4
CDR3 DNA: TGTGCCAGCTCACCACGCGGTCTAGCGGGGCCTCTGGGAGAGACCCAGTACTTC; CDR3 protein: CASSPRGLAGPLGETQYF; J gene: TRBJ2-5; D gene: TRBD2; clone size: -; V gene: TRBV18
CDR3 DNA: TGTGCCTGGATGGTACGACTAGCTAGTTCTAACTATGGCTACACCTTC; CDR3 protein: CAWMVRLASSNYGYTF; J gene: TRBJ1-2; D gene: -; clone size: -; V gene: TRBV30
CDR3 DNA: TGTGCCAGCAGCCATACTAGCGGGGGGTATTTCTCTGGGGCCAACGTCCTGACTTTC; CDR3 protein: CASSHTSGGYFSGANVLTF; J gene: TRBJ2-6; D gene: TRBD2; clone size: -; V gene: TRBV14
CDR3 DNA: TGTGCCAGCAGCGTAGGAACCGGGGATGAAAAACTGTTTTTT; CDR3 protein: CASSVGTGDEKLFF; J gene: TRBJ1-4; D gene: -; clone size: few; V gene: TRBV9
CDR3 DNA: TGTGCCAGCTCACCGGGGGACACCAATCAGCCCCAGCATTTT; CDR3 protein: CASSPGDTNQPQHF; J gene: TRBJ1-5; D gene: -; clone size: -; V gene: TRBV18
CDR3 DNA: TGCGCCAGCAGCTTGGAGGGACACTCTGGAAACACCATATATTTT; CDR3 protein: CASSLEGHSGNTIYF; J gene: TRBJ1-3; D gene: -; clone size: -; V gene: TRBV5-1